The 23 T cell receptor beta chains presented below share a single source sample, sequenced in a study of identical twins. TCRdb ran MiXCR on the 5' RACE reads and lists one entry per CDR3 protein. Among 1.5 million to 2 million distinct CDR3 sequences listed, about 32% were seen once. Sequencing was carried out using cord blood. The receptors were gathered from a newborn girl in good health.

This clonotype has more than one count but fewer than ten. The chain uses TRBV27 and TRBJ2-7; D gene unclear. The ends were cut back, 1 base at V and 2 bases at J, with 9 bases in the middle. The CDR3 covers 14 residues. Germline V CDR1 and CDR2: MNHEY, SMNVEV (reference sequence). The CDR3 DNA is TGTGCCAGCAGTTTATACGGTTTTCCCTACGAGCAGTACTTC. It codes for CASSLYGFPYEQYF.

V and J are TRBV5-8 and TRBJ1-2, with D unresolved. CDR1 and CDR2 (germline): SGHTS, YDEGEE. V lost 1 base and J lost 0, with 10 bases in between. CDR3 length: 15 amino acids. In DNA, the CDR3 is TGTGCCAGCAGCTTGTATATGGTCGCTAACTATGGCTACACCTTC. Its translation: CASSLYMVANYGYTF. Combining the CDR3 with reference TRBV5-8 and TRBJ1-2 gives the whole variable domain EAGVTQSPTHLIKTRGQQATLRCSPISGHTSVYWYQQALGLGLQFLLWYDEGEERNRGNFPPRFSGRQFPNYSSELNVNALELEDSALYLCASSLYMVANYGYTFGSGTRLTVV.

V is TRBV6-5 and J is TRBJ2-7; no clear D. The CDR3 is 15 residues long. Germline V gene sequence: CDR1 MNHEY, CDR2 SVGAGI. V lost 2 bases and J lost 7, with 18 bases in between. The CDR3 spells CASSYRPLPGNEQYF. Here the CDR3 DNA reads TGTGCCAGCAGTTACCGGCCCCTCCCGGGCAATGAGCAGTACTTC.

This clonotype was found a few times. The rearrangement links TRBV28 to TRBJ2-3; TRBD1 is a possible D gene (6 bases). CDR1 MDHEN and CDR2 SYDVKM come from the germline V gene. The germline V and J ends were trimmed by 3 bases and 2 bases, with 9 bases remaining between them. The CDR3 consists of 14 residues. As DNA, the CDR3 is TGTGCCAGCAGTTTCCGGGACACCACAGATACGCAGTATTTT. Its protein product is CASSFRDTTDTQYF.

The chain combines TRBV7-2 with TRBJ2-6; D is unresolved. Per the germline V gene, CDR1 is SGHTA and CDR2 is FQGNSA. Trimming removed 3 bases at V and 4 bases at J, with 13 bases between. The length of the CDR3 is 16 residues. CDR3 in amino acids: CASSLRPPSGANVLTF. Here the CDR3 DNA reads TGTGCCAGCAGCTTGCGGCCTCCTTCCGGGGCCAACGTCCTGACTTTC.

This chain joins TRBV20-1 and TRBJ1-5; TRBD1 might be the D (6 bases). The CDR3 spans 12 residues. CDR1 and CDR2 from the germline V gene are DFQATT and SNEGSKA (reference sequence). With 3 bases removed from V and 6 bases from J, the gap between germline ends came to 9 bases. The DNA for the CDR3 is TGCAGTGCTAGCAGGGGCAGTCAGCCCCAGCATTTT. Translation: CSASRGSQPQHF.

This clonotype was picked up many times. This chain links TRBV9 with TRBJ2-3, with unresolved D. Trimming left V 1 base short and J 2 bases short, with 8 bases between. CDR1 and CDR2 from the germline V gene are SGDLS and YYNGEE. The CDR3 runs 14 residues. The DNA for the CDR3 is TGTGCCAGCAGCGTACGAATCTACACAGATACGCAGTATTTT. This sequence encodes CASSVRIYTDTQYF.

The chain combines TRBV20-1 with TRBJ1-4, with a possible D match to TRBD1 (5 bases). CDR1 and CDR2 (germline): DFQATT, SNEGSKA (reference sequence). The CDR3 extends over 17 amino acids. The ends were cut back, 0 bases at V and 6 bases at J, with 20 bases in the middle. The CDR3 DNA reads TGCAGTGCTAGAGATCGAGTCGGGCAGGGACGGTATGAAAAACTGTTTTTT. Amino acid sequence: CSARDRVGQGRYEKLFF.

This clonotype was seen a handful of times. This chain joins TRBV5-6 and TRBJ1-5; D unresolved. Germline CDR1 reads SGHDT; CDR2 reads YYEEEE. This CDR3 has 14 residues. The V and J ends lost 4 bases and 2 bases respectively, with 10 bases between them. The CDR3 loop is CASSPDAGNQPQHF. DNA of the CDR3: TGTGCCAGCAGCCCTGACGCTGGCAATCAGCCCCAGCATTTT.

In DNA form, the CDR3 reads TGTGCCACTAGACTAGGCCTAGAGACCCAGTTCTTC. Encoded protein: CATRLGLETQFF. The V call is TRBV25-1, the J call TRBJ2-1, with D tentatively TRBD2 (6 bases). Germline CDR1 is MGHDK and CDR2 is SYGVNS. The CDR3 is 12 residues long. V was trimmed by 10 bases and J by 13 bases, leaving 20 bases between them.

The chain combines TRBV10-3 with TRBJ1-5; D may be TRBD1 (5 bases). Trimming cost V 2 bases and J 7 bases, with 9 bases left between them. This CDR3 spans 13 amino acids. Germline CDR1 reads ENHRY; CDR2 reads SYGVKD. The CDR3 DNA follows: TGTGCCATCAGTGAGGGGGGATGGCAGCCCCAGCATTTT. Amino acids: CAISEGGWQPQHF.

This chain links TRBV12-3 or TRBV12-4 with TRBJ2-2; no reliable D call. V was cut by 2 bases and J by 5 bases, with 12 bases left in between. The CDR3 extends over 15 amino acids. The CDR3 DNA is TGTGCCAGCAGTTTATTTAGCAGCCGGACCGGGGAGCTGTTTTTT. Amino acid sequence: CASSLFSSRTGELFF.

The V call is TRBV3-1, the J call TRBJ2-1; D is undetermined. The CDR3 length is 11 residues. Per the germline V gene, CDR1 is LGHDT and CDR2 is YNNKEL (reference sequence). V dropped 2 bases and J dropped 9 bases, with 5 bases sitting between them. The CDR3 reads CASSQIGEQFF. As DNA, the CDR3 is TGTGCCAGCAGCCAAATCGGTGAGCAGTTCTTC.

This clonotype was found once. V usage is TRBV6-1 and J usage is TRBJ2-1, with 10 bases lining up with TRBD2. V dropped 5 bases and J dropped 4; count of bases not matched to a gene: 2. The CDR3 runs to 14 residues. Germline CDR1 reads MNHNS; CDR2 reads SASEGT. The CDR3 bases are TGTGCCAGCAGTACTAGCGGGGTTTACAATGAGCAGTTCTTC. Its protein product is CASSTSGVYNEQFF.

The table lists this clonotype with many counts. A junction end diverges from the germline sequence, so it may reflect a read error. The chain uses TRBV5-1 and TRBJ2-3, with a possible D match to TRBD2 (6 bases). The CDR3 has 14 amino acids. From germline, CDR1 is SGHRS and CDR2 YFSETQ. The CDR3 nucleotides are TGTGCCAGCAGTTTTTTAGCGGGCACAGATACGCAGTATTTT. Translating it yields CASSFLAGTDTQYF.

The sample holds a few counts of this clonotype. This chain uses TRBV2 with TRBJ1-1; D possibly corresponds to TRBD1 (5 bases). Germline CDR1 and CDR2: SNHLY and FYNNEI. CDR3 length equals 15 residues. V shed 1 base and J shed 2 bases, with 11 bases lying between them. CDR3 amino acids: CASSEVWGINTEAFF. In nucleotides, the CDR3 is TGTGCCAGCAGTGAAGTTTGGGGCATCAACACTGAAGCTTTCTTT.

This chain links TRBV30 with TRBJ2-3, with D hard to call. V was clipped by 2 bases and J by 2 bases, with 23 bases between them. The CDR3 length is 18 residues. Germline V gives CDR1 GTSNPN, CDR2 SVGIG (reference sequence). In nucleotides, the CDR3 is TGTGCCTGGAGTCTCGTTATTGGGCGCAACCACCTCACAGATACGCAGTATTTT. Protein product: CAWSLVIGRNHLTDTQYF. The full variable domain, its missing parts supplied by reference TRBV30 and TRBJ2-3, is SQTIHQWPATLVQPVGSPLSLECTVEGTSNPNLYWYRQAAGRGLQLLFYSVGIGQISSEVPQNLSASRPQDRQFILSSKKLLLSDSGFYLCAWSLVIGRNHLTDTQYFGPGTRLTVL.

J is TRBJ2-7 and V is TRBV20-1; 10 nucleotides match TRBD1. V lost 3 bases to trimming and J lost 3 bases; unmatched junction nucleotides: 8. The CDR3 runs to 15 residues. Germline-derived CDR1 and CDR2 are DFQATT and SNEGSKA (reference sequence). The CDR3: CSASLRDRGSYEQYF. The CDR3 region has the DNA TGCAGTGCTAGCCTGAGGGACAGGGGTAGCTACGAGCAGTACTTC.

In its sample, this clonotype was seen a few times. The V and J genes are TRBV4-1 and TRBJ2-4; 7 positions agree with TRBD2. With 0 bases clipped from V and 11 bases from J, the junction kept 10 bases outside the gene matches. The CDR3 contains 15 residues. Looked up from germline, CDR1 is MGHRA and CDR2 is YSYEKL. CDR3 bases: TGCGCCAGCAGCCAAGATCCATGGACTAGTAGCGTTCAGTACTTC. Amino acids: CASSQDPWTSSVQYF.

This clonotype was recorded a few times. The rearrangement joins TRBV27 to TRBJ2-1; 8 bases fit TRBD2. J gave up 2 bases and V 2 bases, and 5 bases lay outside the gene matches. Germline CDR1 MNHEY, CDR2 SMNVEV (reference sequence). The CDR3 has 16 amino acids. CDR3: CASSLGLGLAYNEQFF. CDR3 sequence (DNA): TGTGCCAGCAGTTTAGGGTTGGGACTAGCCTACAATGAGCAGTTCTTC.

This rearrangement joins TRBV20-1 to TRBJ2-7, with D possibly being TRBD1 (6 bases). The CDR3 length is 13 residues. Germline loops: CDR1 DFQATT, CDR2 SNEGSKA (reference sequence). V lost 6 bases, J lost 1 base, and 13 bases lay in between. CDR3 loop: CSAAMTGSYEQYF. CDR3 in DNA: TGCAGTGCCGCGATGACAGGATCCTACGAGCAGTACTTC.

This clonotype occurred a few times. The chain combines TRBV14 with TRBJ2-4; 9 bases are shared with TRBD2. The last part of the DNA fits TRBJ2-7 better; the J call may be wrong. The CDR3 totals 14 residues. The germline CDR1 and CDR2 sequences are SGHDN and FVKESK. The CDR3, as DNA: TGTGCCAGCAGCCAAGATCCTAGCGGGAACGAGCAGTACTTC. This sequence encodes CASSQDPSGNEQYF.

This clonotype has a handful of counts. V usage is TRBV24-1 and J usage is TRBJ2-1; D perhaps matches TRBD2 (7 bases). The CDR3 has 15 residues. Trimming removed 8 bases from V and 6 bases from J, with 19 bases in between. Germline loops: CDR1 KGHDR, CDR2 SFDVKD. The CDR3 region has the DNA TGTGCCACCATGGGGGGCCCAGGGGAGGGCAATGAGCAGTTCTTC. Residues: CATMGGPGEGNEQFF.